A selection of T cell receptor beta chains follows, all from one sample in a study of blood T cell repertoires in COVID-19. Clones were read by immunoSEQ multiplex PCR, and TCRdb kept only the in-frame ones, dropping some. Counted here are more than 150,000 clones, 70% to 90% occurring once; the ten biggest clones make up approximately 2.9%. Material for sequencing was peripheral blood. Receptors were obtained from a man in his 60s with acute or convalescent COVID-19. Both conserved end residues are part of each CDR3. Fields, in order: J gene, D gene, clone size, V gene, CDR3 protein, CDR3 DNA. D genes are given only for firm matches. Size values are once, few and many counts, or a class for expanded clones, and some rows have none.

TRBJ1-1 | . | . | TRBV11-2 | CASSLTGVGTEAFF | TGTGCCAGCAGCTTAACGGGGGTGGGCACTGAAGCTTTCTTT
TRBJ1-5 | . | . | TRBV18 | CASSQGSNQPQHF | TGTGCCAGCTCTCAGGGTAGCAATCAGCCCCAGCATTTT
TRBJ1-6 | . | once | TRBV5-1 | CASRGGFGNSPLHF | TGCGCCAGCAGGGGGGGGTTTGGTAATTCACCCCTCCACTTT
TRBJ2-7 | . | . | TRBV11-2 | CASSSFLTTSSYEQYF | TGTGCCAGCAGCTCATTTTTAACGACTAGCTCCTACGAGCAGTACTTC
TRBJ1-5 | . | once | TRBV2 | CASSRGGPNQPQHF | TGTGCCAGCTCCCGAGGGGGACCCAATCAGCCCCAGCATTTT
TRBJ1-6 | TRBD1 | . | TRBV11-2 | CASSLGWDSSYNSPLHF | TGTGCCAGCAGCTTAGGCTGGGACAGCTCCTATAATTCACCCCTCCACTTT
TRBJ2-1 | TRBD2 | . | TRBV20-1 | CSASSPGGLAGSRAYNEQFF | TGCAGTGCTAGTTCCCCGGGGGGACTAGCGGGTTCTAGAGCCTACAATGAGCAGTTCTTC
TRBJ2-4 | . | . | TRBV6-5 | CASRRPGQENIQYF | TGTGCCAGCAGACGACCGGGACAAGAAAACATTCAGTACTTC
TRBJ1-1 | . | . | TRBV5-1 | CASSASTGVGGTEAFF | TGCGCCAGCAGCGCATCGACAGGCGTCGGAGGCACTGAAGCTTTCTTT
TRBJ1-4 | . | . | TRBV6-5 | CASSYAEVANEKLFF | TGTGCCAGCAGTTACGCGGAGGTTGCTAATGAAAAACTGTTTTTT
TRBJ1-1 | TRBD1 | few | TRBV3-1/TRBV3-2 | CASSPTGTGVTEAFF | TGTGCCAGCAGCCCGACCGGGACAGGGGTCACTGAAGCTTTCTTT
TRBJ2-7 | . | few | TRBV4-2 | CASSQEQVRYEQYF | TGTGCCAGCAGCCAAGAACAGGTCAGGTACGAGCAGTACTTC
TRBJ1-4 | TRBD1 | . | TRBV20-1 | CSASGTGGNEKLFF | TGCAGTGCTAGTGGGACAGGGGGCAATGAAAAACTGTTTTTT
TRBJ1-5 | . | . | TRBV5-1 | CASSSGGDGQPQHF | TGCGCCAGCAGCTCCGGAGGGGACGGGCAGCCCCAGCATTTT
TRBJ1-2 | . | . | TRBV21-1 | CASSDSTGRRYGYTF | TGTGCCAGCAGCGATTCGACAGGGCGGCGCTATGGCTACACCTTC
TRBJ1-6 | TRBD1 | . | TRBV7-8 | CASSRQGGRWGNSPLHF | TGTGCCAGCAGCCGACAGGGGGGAAGGTGGGGGAATTCACCCCTCCACTTT
TRBJ1-3 | TRBD1 | . | TRBV6-6 | CASRMDRVGGNTIYF | TGTGCCAGCAGGATGGACAGGGTCGGAGGAAACACCATATATTTT
TRBJ1-1 | TRBD1 | . | TRBV7-2 | CASSLTGGASEAFF | TGTGCCAGCAGCTTGACAGGGGGCGCTTCTGAAGCTTTCTTT
TRBJ2-1 | . | . | TRBV2 | CASRETFYNEQFF | TGTGCCAGCAGAGAGACTTTTTACAATGAGCAGTTCTTC
TRBJ1-1 | . | . | TRBV6-5 | CASTPRGQATTEAFF | TGTGCCAGCACTCCACGTGGGCAGGCAACTACTGAAGCTTTCTTT
TRBJ1-1 | TRBD1 | once | TRBV25-1 | CASSGDSRNTEAFF | TGTGCCAGCAGTGGGGACAGCCGGAACACTGAAGCTTTCTTT
TRBJ2-5 | TRBD2 | . | TRBV9 | CASSLGAGASVTQYF | TGTGCCAGCAGCCTCGGAGCGGGGGCCTCTGTGACCCAGTACTTC
TRBJ2-5 | TRBD1 | . | TRBV7-2 | CASSLEGTGTGTTQYF | TGTGCCAGCAGCTTAGAGGGGACCGGGACAGGGACGACCCAGTACTTC